Given below is one T cell receptor (beta chain) in context. The data belong to a study of blood T cell repertoires in COVID-19. Study-wide background: Samples representing acute and convalescent COVID-19 were sourced from the United States, Italy and Spain. In each case, the material was cDNA or gDNA derived from T cells, B-cell-depleted T cells, or PBMCs.

Under the authors' procedure: Quantification of nucleated cells was approximated via reference gene primer amplification. TCRdb's copy holds only in-frame clones and misses some; the assay was immunoSEQ multiplex PCR. That table is the source of V, J and clone size, and D and trimming were worked out from the DNA. The profile shows roughly 250,000 clones, approximately 84% of them singletons. The CDR3 has 16 residues. Per germline, CDR1 SGDLS and CDR2 YYNGEE. Trimming took 0 bases from V and 3 from J, leaving 13 bases between them. In terms of age and location, participants ranged from roughly 18 to 95 years and lived in 24 US areas.

This sequence joins TRBV9 and TRBJ2-1; D perhaps matches TRBD2 (6 bases). The receptor's source is a woman in her forties with acute COVID-19. The sequencing input was PBMCs or T cells enriched from blood (not recorded which). CDR3 in DNA: TGTGCCAGCAGCGTAGACGGGGGTAATGTCTACAATGAGCAGTTCTTC. Protein: CASSVDGGNVYNEQFF.